This T cell receptor (beta chain) is from a study of blood T cells in healthy people across ages. Germline V gene sequence: CDR1 SEHNR, CDR2 FQNEAQ (reference sequence). The CDR3 extends over 12 amino acids. This clonotype was seen a handful of times. Its antigen is still unknown. Study conclusions and caveats: A strong correlation was seen between TCR beta diversity and naive T cell percentage. Per million T cells, the diversity of TCR beta decreased roughly linearly as age advanced.

Together with a sample-barcoded 5' primer, a J-beta primer mix was included in a second PCR lasting about 6 to 11 cycles. TCRdb used MiXCR to reprocess the 5' RACE reads, holding one entry per CDR3 protein. The sample has around 1,000,000 distinct CDR3 sequences, about 25% seen once. Another study also made use of these data, one on T cells of mothers and their children. That source adds: In the second PCR, M1S primer introduced barcodes and 2-4 random bases. No persistent microchimeric T cell clones were detected.

This TCR derives from a girl aged 2-9 years in good health. This chain links TRBV7-9 with TRBJ2-5; D possibly corresponds to TRBD1 (5 bases). TRBJ2-7 explains the end of the DNA better; the J call may be wrong. Sequencing was performed on blood. For the CDR3, the DNA is TGTGCCAGCAGCTCAGGGTACAACGAGCAGTACTTC. This sequence encodes CASSSGYNEQYF.